This passage covers 16 T cell receptor beta chains from one sample sequenced in a study of T cells in Graves' hyperthyroidism and ophthalmopathy. Amplified TCR beta CDR3 regions derived from RNA transcripts. First-round RT-PCR of the TCR CDR3 relied on the HTBI primer set. TCRdb itself ran the multiplex PCR reads through MiXCR, one entry per CDR3 protein. The sample consists of around 300,000 distinct CDR3 sequences, roughly a fifth of them appearing once. Sequenced sample: blood. These receptors came from a man aged 50-60 years with Graves' ophthalmopathy.

The V call is TRBV27, the J call TRBJ2-5; D is perhaps TRBD2 (5 bases). Germline V CDR1 and CDR2: MNHEY, SMNVEV (reference sequence). V lost 0 bases and J lost 5, with 16 bases in between. The CDR3 runs to 16 residues. The DNA of the CDR3 is TGTGCCAGCAGTTTATCCACTCTGGGAGCGAGGGAGACCCAGTACTTC. This sequence encodes CASSLSTLGARETQYF.

This clonotype was seen at least ten times. The chain links TRBV27 to TRBJ2-5, with a possible D match to TRBD2 (5 bases). The germline V and J ends were trimmed by 0 bases and 3 bases, with 11 bases remaining between them. Germline assignment: CDR1 MNHEY and CDR2 SMNVEV (reference sequence). This CDR3 contains 15 residues. CDR3 nucleotides: TGTGCCAGCAGTTTATCTTCTCGACTAAAAGAGACCCAGTACTTC. Translating it yields CASSLSSRLKETQYF.

This chain links TRBV19 with TRBJ2-5; no firm D call. Germline CDR1 and CDR2: LNHDA and SQIVND (reference sequence). The V and J ends lost 1 base and 5 bases respectively, with 8 bases between them. The length of the CDR3 is 13 residues. CDR3 in DNA: TGTGCCAGTAGTATAGGGGTCGAGGAGACCCAGTACTTC. It translates to CASSIGVEETQYF. Filled out from reference TRBV19 and TRBJ2-5, the complete variable domain reads DGGITQSPKYLFRKEGQNVTLSCEQNLNHDAMYWYRQDPGQGLRLIYYSQIVNDFQKGDIAEGYSVSREKKESFPLTVTSAQKNPTAFYLCASSIGVEETQYFGPGTRLLVL.

At least ten counts were recorded for this clonotype. The V call is TRBV11-2, the J call TRBJ2-6; no clear D. CDR1 SGHAT and CDR2 FQNNGV come from the germline V gene. The CDR3 runs to 14 residues. Trimming stripped 2 bases from V and 4 bases from J, with 6 bases between. CDR3 bases: TGTGCCAGCAGCTTATCGGCCGGGGCCAACGTCCTGACTTTC. Translating gives CASSLSAGANVLTF.

Written as DNA, the CDR3 is TGTGCCAGCAGTCGGGACATAACTAATGAAAAACTGTTTTTT. It specifies CASSRDITNEKLFF. The chain employs TRBV6-1 and TRBJ1-4, with D possibly matching TRBD1 (6 bases). The CDR3 has 14 amino acids. The V and J ends lost 5 bases and 1 base respectively, with 8 bases between them. Germline assignment: CDR1 MNHNS and CDR2 SASEGT.

The sample holds many counts of this clonotype. The rearrangement joins TRBV2 to TRBJ2-3; possible D gene TRBD1, 5 bases. The germline V and J ends were trimmed by 6 bases and 2 bases, with 6 bases remaining between them. This CDR3 spans 12 amino acids. Germline CDR1 reads SNHLY; CDR2 reads FYNNEI. The DNA for the CDR3 is TGTGCCAGCAGGGACACCACAGATACGCAGTATTTT. Amino acids: CASRDTTDTQYF.

The V gene is TRBV2, the J gene TRBJ1-2; D is perhaps TRBD1 (5 bases). The V end lost 2 bases, the J end lost 2 bases, and 18 bases lay between the germline ends. The CDR3 is 17 amino acids. Germline loops: CDR1 SNHLY, CDR2 FYNNEI. The CDR3 coding sequence is TGTGCCAGCAGTGAATGGGGACCTAGCACCCAAAACTATGGCTACACCTTC. This translates into CASSEWGPSTQNYGYTF.

This clonotype was seen a handful of times. The chain employs TRBV6-1 and TRBJ2-7; 10 positions agree with TRBD1. V gave up 6 bases and J gave up 1 base; unmatched junction bases: 6. Germline V gives CDR1 MNHNS, CDR2 SASEGT. This CDR3 contains 15 residues. CDR3 protein: CASRSRDRGSYEQYF. The CDR3 DNA is TGTGCCAGCAGGTCCCGGGACAGGGGTTCCTACGAGCAGTACTTC.

This clonotype turned up a few times. V gene TRBV15 combines with J gene TRBJ2-3, with D possibly being TRBD1 or TRBD2 (5 bases each). Germline V CDR1 and CDR2: LNHNV, YYDKDF (reference sequence). The CDR3 length is 14 residues. V was pared by 4 bases and J by 2 bases, with 10 bases between. For the CDR3, the DNA is TGTGCCACCAGCAAAGGGACCCACACAGATACGCAGTATTTT. It translates to CATSKGTHTDTQYF.

This clonotype was seen at least ten times. V usage is TRBV7-9 and J usage is TRBJ1-5; D gene uncertain. The length of the CDR3 is 12 residues. The germline CDR1 and CDR2 sequences are SEHNR and FQNEAQ (reference sequence). V lost 1 base to trimming and J lost 12 bases, with 10 bases between them. For the CDR3, the DNA is TGTGCCAGCAGCTTAGGTGACGGGTTCCAGCATTTT. Its protein is CASSLGDGFQHF.

This clonotype was seen ten or more times. The chain uses TRBV13 and TRBJ2-3, with a weak D call TRBD2 (5 bases). The CDR3 consists of 14 residues. The germline V gene has CDR1 PRHDT and CDR2 FYEKMQ (reference sequence). The V end was cut by 2 bases, the J end by 3 bases, with 9 bases between. CDR3 sequence reads: CASSLTRETDTQYF. The CDR3 DNA sequence: TGTGCCAGCAGCTTAACACGGGAAACAGATACGCAGTATTTT.

This clonotype was seen at least ten times. The chain couples TRBV11-3 to TRBJ2-3; the match to TRBD2 covers 8 bases. The CDR3 is 14 residues long. J was trimmed by 3 bases and V by 5 bases; bases with no gene match: 4. The V gene's germline CDR1 is SGHNT and CDR2 YENEEA. The CDR3 coding sequence is TGTGCCAGCAGCCGCGGACTAGCTACAGATACGCAGTATTTT. Its translation: CASSRGLATDTQYF.

With regard to this clonotype: Being one base from a much bigger clone, this may be a read error. The gene calls are TRBV28 and TRBJ1-1; D gene unclear. Germline CDR1 is MDHEN and CDR2 is SYDVKM. This CDR3 contains 11 residues. CDR3 sequence reads: CASTRNTGAFF. CDR3 nucleotide sequence: TGTGCCAGCACCCGGAACACTGGAGCTTTCTTT.

The gene calls are TRBV24-1 and TRBJ2-1; 10 bases map to TRBD2. V shed 4 bases and J 7 bases; nucleotides not matched to a gene: 6. This CDR3 region has 15 residues. Germline lookup yields CDR1 KGHDR and CDR2 SFDVKD. As DNA, the CDR3 is TGTGCCACCAGTGAAAGCGGGAGGGCCGGGAATGAGCAGTTCTTC. Protein product: CATSESGRAGNEQFF.

The V call is TRBV28, the J call TRBJ2-2; D is undetermined. There are 15 residues in the CDR3. The V gene lost 2 bases and the J gene lost 4 bases, with 11 bases spanning the gap. The V gene's germline CDR1 is MDHEN and CDR2 SYDVKM. CDR3 nucleotides: TGTGCCAGCAGTTTACACCGAAAACCCACCGGGGAGCTGTTTTTT. This sequence encodes CASSLHRKPTGELFF. The full variable domain, completed using reference TRBV28 and TRBJ2-2, is DVKVTQSSRYLVKRTGEKVFLECVQDMDHENMFWYRQDPGLGLRLIYFSYDVKMKEKGDIPEGYSVSREKKERFSLILESASTNQTSMYLCASSLHRKPTGELFFGEGSRLTVL.

The chain couples TRBV6-2 or TRBV6-3 to TRBJ1-2; tentatively, D is TRBD1 (6 bases). Germline assignment: CDR1 MNHEY and CDR2 SVGEGT. The CDR3 consists of 15 residues. The V and J ends lost 5 bases and 4 bases respectively, with 17 bases between them. CDR3 loop: CASSLLQGSGYGYTF. In nucleotides, the CDR3 is TGTGCCAGCAGTCTTTTACAGGGATCCGGCTATGGCTACACCTTC.